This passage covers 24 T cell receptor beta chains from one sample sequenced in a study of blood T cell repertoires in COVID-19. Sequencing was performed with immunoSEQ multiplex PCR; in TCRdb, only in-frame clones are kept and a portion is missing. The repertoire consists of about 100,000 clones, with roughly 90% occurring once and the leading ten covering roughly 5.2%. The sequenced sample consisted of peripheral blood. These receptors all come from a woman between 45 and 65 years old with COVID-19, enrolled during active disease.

The CDR3 DNA reads as TGTGCCAGCAGCTTAGTGGACAGCAATGAGCAGTTCTTC. It translates to CASSLVDSNEQFF. The chain employs TRBV7-2 and TRBJ2-1, with D possibly TRBD1 on 6 matching bases. This CDR3 comprises 13 residues. Deletions cut 1 base from V and 6 bases from J, with 7 bases between. The germline CDR1 and CDR2 sequences are SGHTA and FQGNSA. The complete variable domain, with remaining parts taken from reference TRBV7-2 and TRBJ2-1, reads GAGVSQSPSNKVTEKGKDVELRCDPISGHTALYWYRQSLGQGLEFLIYFQGNSAPDKSGLPSDRFSAERTGGSVSTLTIQRTQQEDSAVYLCASSLVDSNEQFFGPGTRLTVL.

CDR3 protein: CASGPFKSYEQYF. The DNA of the CDR3 is TGCGCCAGCGGGCCATTCAAGTCCTACGAGCAGTACTTC. This chain connects TRBV4-1 to TRBJ2-7, with D unclear. The CDR3 has 13 residues. Trimming took off 8 bases at V and 1 base at J, with 12 bases between the two ends. CDR1 is MGHRA, CDR2 YSYEKL, per germline.

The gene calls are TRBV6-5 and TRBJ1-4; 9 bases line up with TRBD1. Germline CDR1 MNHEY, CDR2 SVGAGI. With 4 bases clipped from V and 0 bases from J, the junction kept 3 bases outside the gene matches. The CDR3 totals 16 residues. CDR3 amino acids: CASSWGQGSTNEKLFF. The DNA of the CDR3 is TGTGCCAGCAGTTGGGGACAGGGATCAACTAATGAAAAACTGTTTTTT.

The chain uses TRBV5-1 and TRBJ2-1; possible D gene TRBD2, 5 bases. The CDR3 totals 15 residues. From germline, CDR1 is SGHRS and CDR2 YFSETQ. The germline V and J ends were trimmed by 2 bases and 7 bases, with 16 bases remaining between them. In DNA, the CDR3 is TGCGCCAGCAGCTTTACTAGTCGGGGATGGAATGAGCAGTTCTTC. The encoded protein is CASSFTSRGWNEQFF.

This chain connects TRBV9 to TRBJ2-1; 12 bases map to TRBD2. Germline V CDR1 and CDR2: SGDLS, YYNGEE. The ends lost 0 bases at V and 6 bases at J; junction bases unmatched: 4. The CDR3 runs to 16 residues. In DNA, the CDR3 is TGTGCCAGCAGCGTAGCTAGCGGGGGGGCGTCCAATGAGCAGTTCTTC. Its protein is CASSVASGGASNEQFF.

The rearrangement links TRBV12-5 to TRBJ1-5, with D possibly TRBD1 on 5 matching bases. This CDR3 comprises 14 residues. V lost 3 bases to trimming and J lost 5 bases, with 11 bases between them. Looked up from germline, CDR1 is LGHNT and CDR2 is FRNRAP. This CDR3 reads CASGFGGLYQPQHF. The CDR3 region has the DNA TGTGCTAGTGGTTTCGGGGGGTTGTATCAGCCCCAGCATTTT.

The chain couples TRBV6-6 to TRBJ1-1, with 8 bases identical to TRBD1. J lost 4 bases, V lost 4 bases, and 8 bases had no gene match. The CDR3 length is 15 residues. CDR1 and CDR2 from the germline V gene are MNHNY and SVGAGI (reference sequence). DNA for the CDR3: TGTGCCAGCAGTTCCAATCTAGGACAGGGCACTGAAGCTTTCTTT. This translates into CASSSNLGQGTEAFF.

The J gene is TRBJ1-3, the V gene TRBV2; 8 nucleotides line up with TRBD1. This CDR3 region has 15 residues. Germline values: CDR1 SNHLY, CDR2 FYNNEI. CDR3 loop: CATKEQGAVGNTIYF. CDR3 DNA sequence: TGTGCGACGAAAGAGCAGGGGGCTGTTGGAAACACCATATATTTT.

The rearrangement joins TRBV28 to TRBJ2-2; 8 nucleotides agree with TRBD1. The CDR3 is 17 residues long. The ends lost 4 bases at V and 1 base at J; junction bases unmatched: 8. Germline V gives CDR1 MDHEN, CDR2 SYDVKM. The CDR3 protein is CASSSEQTGVNTGELFF. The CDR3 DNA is TGTGCCAGCAGTTCAGAACAGACAGGGGTGAACACCGGGGAGCTGTTTTTT. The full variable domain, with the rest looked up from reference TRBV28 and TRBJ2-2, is DVKVTQSSRYLVKRTGEKVFLECVQDMDHENMFWYRQDPGLGLRLIYFSYDVKMKEKGDIPEGYSVSREKKERFSLILESASTNQTSMYLCASSSEQTGVNTGELFFGEGSRLTVL.

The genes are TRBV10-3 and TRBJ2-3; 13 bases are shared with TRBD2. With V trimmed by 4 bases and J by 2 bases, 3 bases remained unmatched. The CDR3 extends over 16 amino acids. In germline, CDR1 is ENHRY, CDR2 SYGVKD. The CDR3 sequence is CAISGLAGGPTDTQYF. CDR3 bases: TGTGCCATCAGTGGACTAGCGGGGGGCCCCACAGATACGCAGTATTTT.

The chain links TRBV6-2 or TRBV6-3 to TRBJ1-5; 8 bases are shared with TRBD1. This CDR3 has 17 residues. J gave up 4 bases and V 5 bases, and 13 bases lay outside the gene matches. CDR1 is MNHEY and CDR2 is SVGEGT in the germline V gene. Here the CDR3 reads CASSAGQGYDPNQPQHF. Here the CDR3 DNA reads TGTGCCAGCAGTGCCGGACAGGGTTACGATCCTAATCAGCCCCAGCATTTT.

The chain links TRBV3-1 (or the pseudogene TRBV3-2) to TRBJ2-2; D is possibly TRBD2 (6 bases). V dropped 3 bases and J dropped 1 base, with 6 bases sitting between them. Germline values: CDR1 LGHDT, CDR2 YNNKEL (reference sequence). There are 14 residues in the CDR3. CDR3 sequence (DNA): TGTGCCAGCAGCCAGGGGGGGAACACCGGGGAGCTGTTTTTT. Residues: CASSQGGNTGELFF.

This CDR3 is CASSLVATPPNTEAFF. CDR3 DNA: TGCGCCAGCAGCTTGGTTGCAACTCCCCCGAACACTGAAGCTTTCTTT. The chain uses TRBV5-1 and TRBJ1-1; no clear D. Germline lookup yields CDR1 SGHRS and CDR2 YFSETQ. The CDR3 has 16 amino acids. V was cut by 0 bases and J by 1 base, with 13 bases left in between.

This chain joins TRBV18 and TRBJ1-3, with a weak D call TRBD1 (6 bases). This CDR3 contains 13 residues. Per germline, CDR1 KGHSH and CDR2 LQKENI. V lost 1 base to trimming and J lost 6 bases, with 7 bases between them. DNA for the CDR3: TGTGCCAGCTCACCACAGGGACAAAACACCATATATTTT. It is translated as CASSPQGQNTIYF.

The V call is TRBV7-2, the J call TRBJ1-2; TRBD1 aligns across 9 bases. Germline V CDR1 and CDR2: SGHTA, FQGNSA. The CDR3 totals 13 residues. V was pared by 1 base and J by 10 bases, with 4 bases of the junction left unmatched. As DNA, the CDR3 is TGTGCCAGCAGCTTAGGGACAGGGGCTGACTACACCTTC. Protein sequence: CASSLGTGADYTF.

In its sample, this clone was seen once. CDR3 sequence: CASSYSQGVTEAFF. For the CDR3, the DNA is TGTGCCAGCAGTTACTCACAGGGCGTCACTGAAGCTTTCTTT. This rearrangement joins TRBV6-2 or TRBV6-3 to TRBJ1-1; tentatively, D is TRBD1 (6 bases). CDR3 size: 14 residues. CDR1 is MNHEY, CDR2 SVGEGT, per germline. V lost 0 bases, J lost 4 bases, and 9 bases lay in between.

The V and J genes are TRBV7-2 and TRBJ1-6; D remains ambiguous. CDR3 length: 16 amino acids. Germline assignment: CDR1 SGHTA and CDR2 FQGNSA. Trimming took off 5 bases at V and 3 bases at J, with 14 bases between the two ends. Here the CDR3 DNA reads TGTGCCAGCAGCCCCTCTTTCGGGGTCTATAATTCACCCCTCCACTTT. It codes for CASSPSFGVYNSPLHF. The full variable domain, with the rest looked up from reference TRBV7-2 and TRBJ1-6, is GAGVSQSPSNKVTEKGKDVELRCDPISGHTALYWYRQSLGQGLEFLIYFQGNSAPDKSGLPSDRFSAERTGGSVSTLTIQRTQQEDSAVYLCASSPSFGVYNSPLHFGNGTRLTVT.

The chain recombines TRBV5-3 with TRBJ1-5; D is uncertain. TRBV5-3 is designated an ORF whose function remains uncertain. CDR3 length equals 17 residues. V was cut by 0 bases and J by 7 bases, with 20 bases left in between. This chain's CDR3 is CARSLEGPQQTGQPQHF. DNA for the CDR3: TGTGCCAGAAGCTTGGAAGGCCCCCAGCAGACGGGGCAGCCCCAGCATTTT.

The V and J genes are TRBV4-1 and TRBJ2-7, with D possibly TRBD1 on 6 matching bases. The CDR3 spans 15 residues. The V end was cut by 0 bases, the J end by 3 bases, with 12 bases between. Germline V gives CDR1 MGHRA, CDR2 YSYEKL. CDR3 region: CASSQDLVRGYEQYF. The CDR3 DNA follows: TGCGCCAGCAGCCAAGATCTTGTCAGGGGCTACGAGCAGTACTTC.

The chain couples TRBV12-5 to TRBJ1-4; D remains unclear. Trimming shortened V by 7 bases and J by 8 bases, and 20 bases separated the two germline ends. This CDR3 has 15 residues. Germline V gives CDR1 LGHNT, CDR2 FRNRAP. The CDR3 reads CASAVGDNNREKLFF. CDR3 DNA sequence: TGTGCTAGTGCCGTGGGAGACAACAATAGGGAAAAACTGTTTTTT.

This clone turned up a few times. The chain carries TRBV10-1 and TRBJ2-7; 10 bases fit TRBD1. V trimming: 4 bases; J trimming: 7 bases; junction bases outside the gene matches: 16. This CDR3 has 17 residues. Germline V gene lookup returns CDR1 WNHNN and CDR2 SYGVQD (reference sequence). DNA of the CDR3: TGCGCCAGCAGTGGGTCGACCGGGACAGGGGTCTTAGGGGAGCAGTACTTC. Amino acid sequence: CASSGSTGTGVLGEQYF.

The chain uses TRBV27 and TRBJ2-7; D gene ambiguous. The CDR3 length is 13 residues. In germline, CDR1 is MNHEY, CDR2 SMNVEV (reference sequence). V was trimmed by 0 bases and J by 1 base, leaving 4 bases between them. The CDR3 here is CASSLSYSYEQYF. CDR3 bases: TGTGCCAGCAGTTTATCTTATTCCTACGAGCAGTACTTC.

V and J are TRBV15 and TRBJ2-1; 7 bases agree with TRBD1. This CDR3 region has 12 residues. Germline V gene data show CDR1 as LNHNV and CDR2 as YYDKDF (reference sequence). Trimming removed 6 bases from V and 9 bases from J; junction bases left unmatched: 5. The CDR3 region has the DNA TGTGCCACCAGGACGACAGGGCCTGAGCAGTTCTTC. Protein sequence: CATRTTGPEQFF.

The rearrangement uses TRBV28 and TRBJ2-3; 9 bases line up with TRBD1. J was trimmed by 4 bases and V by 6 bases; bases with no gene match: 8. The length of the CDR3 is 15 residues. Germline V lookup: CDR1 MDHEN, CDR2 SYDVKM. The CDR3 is CASRKTGGGADTQYF. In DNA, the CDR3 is TGTGCCAGCAGGAAAACAGGGGGCGGCGCAGATACGCAGTATTTT.